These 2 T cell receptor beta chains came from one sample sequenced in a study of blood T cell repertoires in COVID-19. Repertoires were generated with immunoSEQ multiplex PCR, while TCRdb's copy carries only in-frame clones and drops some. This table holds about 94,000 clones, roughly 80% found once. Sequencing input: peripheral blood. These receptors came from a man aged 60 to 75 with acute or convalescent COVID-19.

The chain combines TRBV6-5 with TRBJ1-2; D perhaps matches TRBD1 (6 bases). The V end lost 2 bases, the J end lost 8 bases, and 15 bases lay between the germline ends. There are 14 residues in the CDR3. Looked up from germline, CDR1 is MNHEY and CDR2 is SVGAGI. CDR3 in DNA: TGTGCCAGCAGTTACGCTACAGGGATGTGGGGCTACACCTTC. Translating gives CASSYATGMWGYTF.

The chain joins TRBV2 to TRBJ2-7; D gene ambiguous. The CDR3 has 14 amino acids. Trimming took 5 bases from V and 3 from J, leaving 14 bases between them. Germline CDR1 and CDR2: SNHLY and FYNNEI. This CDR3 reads CASSRNYNNYEQYF. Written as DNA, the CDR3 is TGTGCCAGCAGTCGCAACTACAACAACTACGAGCAGTACTTC.